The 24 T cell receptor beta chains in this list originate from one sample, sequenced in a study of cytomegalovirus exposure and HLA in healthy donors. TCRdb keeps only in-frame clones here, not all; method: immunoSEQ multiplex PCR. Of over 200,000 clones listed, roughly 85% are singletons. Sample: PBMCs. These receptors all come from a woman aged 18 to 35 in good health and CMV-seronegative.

The CDR3 DNA follows: TGTGCCAGCAGCGATGGGACCGCGACTCTTGAGCAGTTCTTC. Encoded protein: CASSDGTATLEQFF. The genes are TRBV9 and TRBJ2-1; D tentatively fits TRBD1 or TRBD2 (5 bases each). Germline lookup yields CDR1 SGDLS and CDR2 YYNGEE. This CDR3 comprises 14 residues. The ends were cut back, 3 bases at V and 9 bases at J, with 16 bases in the middle.

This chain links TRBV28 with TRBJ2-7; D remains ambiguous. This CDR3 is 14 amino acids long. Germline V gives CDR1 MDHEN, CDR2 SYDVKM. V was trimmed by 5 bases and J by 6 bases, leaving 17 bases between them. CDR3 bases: TGTGCCAGCAGTACCCGGACCCTAGGAGTCGAGCAGTACTTC. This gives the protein CASSTRTLGVEQYF. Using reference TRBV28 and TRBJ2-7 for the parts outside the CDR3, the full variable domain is DVKVTQSSRYLVKRTGEKVFLECVQDMDHENMFWYRQDPGLGLRLIYFSYDVKMKEKGDIPEGYSVSREKKERFSLILESASTNQTSMYLCASSTRTLGVEQYFGPGTRLTVT.

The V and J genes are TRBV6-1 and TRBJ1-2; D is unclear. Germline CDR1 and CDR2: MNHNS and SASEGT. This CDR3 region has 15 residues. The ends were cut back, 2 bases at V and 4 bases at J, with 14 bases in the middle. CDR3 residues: CASSETPGGSYGYTF. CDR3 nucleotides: TGTGCCAGCAGTGAAACTCCGGGAGGATCCTATGGCTACACCTTC.

CDR3 nucleotides: TGCAGCGCTGGGGACACAGAGAACACTGAAGCTTTCTTT. The encoded protein is CSAGDTENTEAFF. This chain joins TRBV29-1 and TRBJ1-1, with D perhaps TRBD1 (6 bases). CDR3 length: 13 amino acids. Per germline, CDR1 SQVTM and CDR2 ANQGSEA. Trimming pared 7 bases from V and 1 base from J, leaving 13 bases between.

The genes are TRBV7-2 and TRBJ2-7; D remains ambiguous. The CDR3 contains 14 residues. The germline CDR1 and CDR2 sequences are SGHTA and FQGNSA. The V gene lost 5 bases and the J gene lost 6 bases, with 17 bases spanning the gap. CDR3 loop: CASSPRAASGEQYF. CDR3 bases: TGTGCCAGCAGCCCCAGAGCAGCTTCGGGCGAGCAGTACTTC.

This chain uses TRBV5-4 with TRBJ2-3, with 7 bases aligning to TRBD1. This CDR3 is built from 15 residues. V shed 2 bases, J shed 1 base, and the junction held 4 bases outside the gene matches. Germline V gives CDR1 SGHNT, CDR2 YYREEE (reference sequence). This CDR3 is CASSFRQGGTDTQYF. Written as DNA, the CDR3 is TGTGCCAGCAGCTTTCGACAGGGTGGCACAGATACGCAGTATTTT.

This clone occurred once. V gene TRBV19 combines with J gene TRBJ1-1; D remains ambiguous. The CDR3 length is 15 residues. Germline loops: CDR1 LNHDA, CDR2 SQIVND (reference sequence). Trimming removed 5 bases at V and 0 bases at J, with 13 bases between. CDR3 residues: CASSERQLLNTEAFF. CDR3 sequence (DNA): TGTGCCAGTAGTGAGAGGCAGTTATTGAACACTGAAGCTTTCTTT.

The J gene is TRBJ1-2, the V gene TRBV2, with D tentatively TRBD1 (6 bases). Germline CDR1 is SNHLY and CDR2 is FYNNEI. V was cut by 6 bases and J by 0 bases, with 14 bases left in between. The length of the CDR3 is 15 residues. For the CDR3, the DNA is TGTGCCAGCAGCGGGGGCAAGGGAACTAACTATGGCTACACCTTC. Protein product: CASSGGKGTNYGYTF. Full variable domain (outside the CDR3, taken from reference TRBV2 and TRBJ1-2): EPEVTQTPSHQVTQMGQEVILRCVPISNHLYFYWYRQILGQKVEFLVSFYNNEISEKSEIFDDQFSVERPDGSNFTLKIRSTKLEDSAMYFCASSGGKGTNYGYTFGSGTRLTVV.

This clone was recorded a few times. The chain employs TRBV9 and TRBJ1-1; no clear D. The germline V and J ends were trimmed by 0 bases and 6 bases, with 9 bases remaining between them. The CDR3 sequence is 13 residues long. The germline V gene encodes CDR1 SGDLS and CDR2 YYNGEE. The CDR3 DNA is TGTGCCAGCAGCGTAGACGGGTGGGCTGAAGCTTTCTTT. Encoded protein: CASSVDGWAEAFF.

The CDR3 is CASSGQAIGNTGELFF. The DNA of the CDR3 is TGTGCCAGCAGCGGACAGGCGATAGGGAACACCGGGGAGCTGTTTTTT. The V gene is TRBV7-9, the J gene TRBJ2-2; 7 bases agree with TRBD1. Germline V gives CDR1 SEHNR, CDR2 FQNEAQ (reference sequence). After removal of 5 bases from V and 1 base from J, the junction contained 7 bases not matched to a gene. This CDR3 is built from 16 residues.

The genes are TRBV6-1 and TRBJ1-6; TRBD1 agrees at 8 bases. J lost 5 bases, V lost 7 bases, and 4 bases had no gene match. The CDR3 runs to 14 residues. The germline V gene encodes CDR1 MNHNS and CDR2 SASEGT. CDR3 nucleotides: TGTGCCAGCAACGACAGGGGTGATAATTCACCCCTCCACTTT. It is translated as CASNDRGDNSPLHF.

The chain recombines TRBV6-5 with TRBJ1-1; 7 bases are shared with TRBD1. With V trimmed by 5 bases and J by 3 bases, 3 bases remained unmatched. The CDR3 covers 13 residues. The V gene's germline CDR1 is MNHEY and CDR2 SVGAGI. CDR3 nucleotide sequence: TGTGCCAGCAGTAACAGGGGCTACACTGAAGCTTTCTTT. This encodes CASSNRGYTEAFF.

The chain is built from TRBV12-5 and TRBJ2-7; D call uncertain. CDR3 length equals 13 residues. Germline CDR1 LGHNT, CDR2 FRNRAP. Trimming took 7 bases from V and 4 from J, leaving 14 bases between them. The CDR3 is CASAPDARYEQYF. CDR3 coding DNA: TGTGCTAGTGCACCGGACGCCCGGTACGAGCAGTACTTC.

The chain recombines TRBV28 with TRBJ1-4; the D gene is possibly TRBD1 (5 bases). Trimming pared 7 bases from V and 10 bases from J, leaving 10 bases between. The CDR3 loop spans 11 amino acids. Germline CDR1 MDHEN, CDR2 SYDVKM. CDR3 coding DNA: TGTGCCAGCAAGGTTGGGGGAAAACTGTTTTTT. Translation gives CASKVGGKLFF.

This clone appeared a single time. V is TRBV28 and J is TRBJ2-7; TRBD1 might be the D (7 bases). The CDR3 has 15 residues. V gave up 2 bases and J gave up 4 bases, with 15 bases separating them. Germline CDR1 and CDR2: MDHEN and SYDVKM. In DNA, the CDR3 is TGTGCCAGCAGTTTAGGCGGGGACAGATTATACGAGCAGTACTTC. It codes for CASSLGGDRLYEQYF.

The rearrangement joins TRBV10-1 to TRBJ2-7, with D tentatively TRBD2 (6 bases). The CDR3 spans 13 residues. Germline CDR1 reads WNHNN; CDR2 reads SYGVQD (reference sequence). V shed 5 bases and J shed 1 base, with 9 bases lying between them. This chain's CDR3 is CASSNLASYEQYF. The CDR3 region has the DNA TGCGCCAGCAGTAACCTAGCGTCCTACGAGCAGTACTTC.

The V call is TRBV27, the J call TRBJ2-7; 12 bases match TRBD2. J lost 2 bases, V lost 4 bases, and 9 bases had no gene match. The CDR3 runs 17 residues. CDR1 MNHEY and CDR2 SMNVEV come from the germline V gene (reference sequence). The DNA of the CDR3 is TGTGCCAGCAGTTCGGGGAGACTAGCGGGGGCCGCCTACGAGCAGTACTTC. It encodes CASSSGRLAGAAYEQYF.

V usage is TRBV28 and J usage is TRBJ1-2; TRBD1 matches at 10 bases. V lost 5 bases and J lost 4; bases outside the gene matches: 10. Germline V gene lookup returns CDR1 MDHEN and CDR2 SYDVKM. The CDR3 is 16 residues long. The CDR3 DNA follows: TGTGCCAGCAGTACCCCGGGACAGGGGATCGGCTATGGCTACACCTTC. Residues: CASSTPGQGIGYGYTF.

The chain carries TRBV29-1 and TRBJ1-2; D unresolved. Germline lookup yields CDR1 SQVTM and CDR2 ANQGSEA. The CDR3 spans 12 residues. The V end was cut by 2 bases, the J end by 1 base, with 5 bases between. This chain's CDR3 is CSVEPVNYGYTF. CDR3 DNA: TGCAGCGTTGAACCAGTTAACTATGGCTACACCTTC.

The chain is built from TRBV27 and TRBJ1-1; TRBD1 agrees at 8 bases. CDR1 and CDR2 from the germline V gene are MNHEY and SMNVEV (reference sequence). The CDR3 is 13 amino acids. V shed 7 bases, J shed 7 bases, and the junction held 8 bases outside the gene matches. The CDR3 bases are TGTGCCAGCACTTCTCAGGGGGCAGATGAAGCTTTCTTT. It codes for CASTSQGADEAFF.

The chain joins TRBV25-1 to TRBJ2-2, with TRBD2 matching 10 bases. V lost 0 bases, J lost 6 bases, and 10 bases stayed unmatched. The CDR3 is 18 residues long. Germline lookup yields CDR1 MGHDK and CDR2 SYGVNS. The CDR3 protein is CASSEYQVTSGKAGELFF. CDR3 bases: TGTGCCAGCAGTGAATATCAAGTTACTAGCGGGAAGGCCGGGGAGCTGTTTTTT.

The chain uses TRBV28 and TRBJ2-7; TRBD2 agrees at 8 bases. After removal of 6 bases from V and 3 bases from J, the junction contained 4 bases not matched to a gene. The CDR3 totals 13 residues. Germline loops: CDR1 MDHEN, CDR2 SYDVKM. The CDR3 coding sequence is TGTGCCAGCAGGTTCAGCGGGAGCTACGAGCAGTACTTC. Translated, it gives CASRFSGSYEQYF.

CDR3 DNA: TGTGCCAGCACCGTGGGAGCAGGGGCCACTGAAGCTTTCTTT. Protein product: CASTVGAGATEAFF. This chain links TRBV5-8 with TRBJ1-1; maybe TRBD1 (6 bases). From germline, CDR1 is SGHTS and CDR2 YDEGEE. The CDR3 runs to 14 residues. V was trimmed by 6 bases and J by 4 bases, leaving 16 bases between them.

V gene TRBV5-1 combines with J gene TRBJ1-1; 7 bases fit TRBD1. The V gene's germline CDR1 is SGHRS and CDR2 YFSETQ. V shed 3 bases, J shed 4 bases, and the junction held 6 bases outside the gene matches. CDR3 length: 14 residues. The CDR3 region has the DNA TGCGCCAGCAGCTCCTCAGGGGGAGTCACTGAAGCTTTCTTT. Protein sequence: CASSSSGGVTEAFF.